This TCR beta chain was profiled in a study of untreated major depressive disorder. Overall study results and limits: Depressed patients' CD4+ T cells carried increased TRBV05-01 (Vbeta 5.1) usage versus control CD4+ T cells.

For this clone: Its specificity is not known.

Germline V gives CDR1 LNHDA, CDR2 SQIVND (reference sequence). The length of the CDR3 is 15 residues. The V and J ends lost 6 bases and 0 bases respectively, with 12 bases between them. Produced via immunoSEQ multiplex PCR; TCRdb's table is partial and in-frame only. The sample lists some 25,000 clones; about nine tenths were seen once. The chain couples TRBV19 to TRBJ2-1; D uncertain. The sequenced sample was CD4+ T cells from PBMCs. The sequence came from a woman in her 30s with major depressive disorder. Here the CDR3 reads CASRNLVSSYNEQFF. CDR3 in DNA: TGTGCCAGTAGGAATCTAGTGAGCTCCTACAATGAGCAGTTCTTC.